The rows below give T cell receptor beta chains drawn from one sample of a study of beta chain features in type 1 diabetes. Generated by immunoSEQ multiplex PCR, the TCRdb table keeps only in-frame clones and is missing some. This table has some 270,000 clones, roughly 10% appearing once. The sample consisted of naive CD4+ T cells from blood. These receptors were taken from a man aged 25-40 years with type 1 diabetes. The CDR3 runs from the conserved cysteine through the conserved F or W. D genes are given only for firm matches. Clone sizes are given selectively: once, few, many, or a class where the clone is expanded.

j_call	v_call	d_call	clone_size	cdr3_nt	cdr3_aa
TRBJ1-4	TRBV4-3	NA	few	TGCGCCAGCAGCCAGAGTACAGGAGAAAAACTGTTTTTT	CASSQSTGEKLFF
TRBJ2-6	TRBV28	TRBD2	NA	TGTGCCAGCAGCTACCGGCGGGGGGGCCTAGGGGCCAACGTCCTGACTTTC	CASSYRRGGLGANVLTF
TRBJ1-1	TRBV6-1	NA	few	TGTGCCAGCAGTGAGCCCTTCCGCGGCGGTGGGGGCGAAGCTTTCTTT	CASSEPFRGGGGEAFF
TRBJ2-3	TRBV9	TRBD2	few	TGTGCCAGCAGCGTAGAGGGACTAACCACAGATACGCAGTATTTT	CASSVEGLTTDTQYF
TRBJ2-7	TRBV6-6	TRBD1	NA	TGTGCCAGCAGTCGCCGTGACAGGGGCGAAGACGAGCAGTACTTC	CASSRRDRGEDEQYF
TRBJ1-2	TRBV28	NA	NA	TGTGCCAGCAGTTTAAGGACTTACTATGGCTACACCTTC	CASSLRTYYGYTF
TRBJ2-5	TRBV9	TRBD1	few	TGTGCCAGCAGCGCTAGAGGGGGCGCCGGGACCCAGTACTTC	CASSARGGAGTQYF
TRBJ2-2	TRBV5-4	NA	few	TGTGCCAGCAGCCCACGGGGGACAGAATACACCGGGGAGCTGTTTTTT	CASSPRGTEYTGELFF
TRBJ2-1	TRBV6-1	NA	NA	TGTGCCAGCAGGACACTAGCACCCTCCTACAATGAGCAGTTCTTC	CASRTLAPSYNEQFF
TRBJ2-3	TRBV7-8	TRBD1	few	TGTGCCAGCAGCCGAGGACAGGCCACAGATACGCAGTATTTT	CASSRGQATDTQYF
TRBJ2-4	TRBV7-9	NA	NA	TGTGCCAGCAGCCCTTCTCGTCAGAAAAACATTCAGTACTTC	CASSPSRQKNIQYF
TRBJ2-7	TRBV15	NA	NA	TGTGCCACCAGCAGAGATGGGGGCGGGGGCATTTCTTACGAGCAGTACTTC	CATSRDGGGGISYEQYF